The 27 T cell receptor beta chains presented below share a single source sample, sequenced in a study of blood T cell repertoires in COVID-19. Assay used: immunoSEQ multiplex PCR; TCRdb lists only in-frame clones, some missing. The sample holds tens of thousands of clones, roughly 83% seen once. Sequenced: peripheral blood. The receptors originated from a man in his thirties or forties with COVID-19, enrolled during active disease.

This clone was seen a handful of times. The V gene is TRBV5-1, the J gene TRBJ2-7; perhaps TRBD2 as D (6 bases). Per the germline V gene, CDR1 is SGHRS and CDR2 is YFSETQ. V lost 0 bases to trimming and J lost 2 bases, with 9 bases between them. This CDR3 region has 14 residues. The CDR3: CASSLAGGTYEQYF. CDR3 nucleotides: TGCGCCAGCAGCTTGGCCGGGGGTACCTACGAGCAGTACTTC.

The chain combines TRBV27 with TRBJ1-5; perhaps TRBD1 as D (6 bases). The CDR3 is 15 residues long. V dropped 5 bases and J dropped 0 bases, with 11 bases sitting between them. Germline CDR1 reads MNHEY; CDR2 reads SMNVEV (reference sequence). The CDR3 loop is CASSPQGISNQPQHF. The CDR3 DNA sequence: TGTGCCAGCAGTCCACAGGGTATTAGCAATCAGCCCCAGCATTTT.

The chain recombines TRBV6-6 with TRBJ2-3, with 7 bases matching TRBD2. Germline V gene lookup returns CDR1 MNHNY and CDR2 SVGAGI (reference sequence). The CDR3 runs 16 residues. The junction had 16 bases not matched to a gene; V was cut back by 7 bases and J by 6 bases. Here the CDR3 DNA reads TGTGCCAGCATCTGGGGCGGGGCGGGAGATACGGATACGCAGTATTTT. This gives the protein CASIWGGAGDTDTQYF.

This chain links TRBV11-2 with TRBJ2-3, with 7 bases aligning to TRBD1. Trimming cost V 5 bases and J 2 bases; bases outside gene matches: 4. The CDR3 has 14 residues. From germline, CDR1 is SGHAT and CDR2 FQNNGV. The chain's CDR3 is CASSGDRVTDTQYF. In DNA, the CDR3 is TGTGCCAGCAGCGGCGACAGGGTCACAGATACGCAGTATTTT.

This clone was counted between two and nine times. J is TRBJ2-1 and V is TRBV5-4, with 10 bases identical to TRBD2. Germline V gives CDR1 SGHNT, CDR2 YYREEE (reference sequence). The V segment lost 4 bases and the J segment 7 bases; nucleotides outside the gene matches: 5. The CDR3 runs to 14 residues. The chain's CDR3 is CASSDRTSGNEQFF. CDR3 in DNA: TGTGCCAGCAGCGACCGGACTAGCGGAAATGAGCAGTTCTTC.

The rearrangement uses TRBV4-2 and TRBJ2-1; the D gene is possibly TRBD1 (5 bases). V was pared by 4 bases and J by 7 bases, with 17 bases between. CDR3 length: 15 residues. Per the germline V gene, CDR1 is LGHNA and CDR2 is YNFKEQ. In DNA form, the CDR3 reads TGTGCCAGCAGCCTAAGGGCCACAGGCAGGAATGAGCAGTTCTTC. This codes for CASSLRATGRNEQFF.

The chain employs TRBV2 and TRBJ2-7; tentative D call: TRBD2 (5 bases). Germline CDR1 is SNHLY and CDR2 is FYNNEI. V was clipped by 7 bases and J by 9 bases, with 19 bases between them. CDR3 size: 13 residues. The CDR3 coding sequence is TGTGCCAGCATATTGGAGGCGGGCCAAAGGCAGTACTTC. This sequence encodes CASILEAGQRQYF.

V is TRBV19 and J is TRBJ1-2, with 10 bases matching TRBD1. V dropped 3 bases and J dropped 7; count of bases not matched to a gene: 11. The germline V gene has CDR1 LNHDA and CDR2 SQIVND (reference sequence). The CDR3 has 16 amino acids. CDR3 region: CASSIPTPGQGFGYTF. The CDR3 DNA reads as TGTGCCAGTAGTATCCCTACGCCGGGACAGGGGTTTGGCTACACCTTC.

The gene calls are TRBV7-9 and TRBJ1-4, with a possible D match to TRBD1 (6 bases). This CDR3 is built from 13 residues. The germline V gene encodes CDR1 SEHNR and CDR2 FQNEAQ (reference sequence). The ends were cut back, 6 bases at V and 3 bases at J, with 8 bases in the middle. CDR3 bases: TGTGCCAGCAGATCAGGGGCTAATGAAAAACTGTTTTTT. Translating gives CASRSGANEKLFF.

V and J are TRBV7-2 and TRBJ1-6, with TRBD1 matching 7 bases. Germline V lookup: CDR1 SGHTA, CDR2 FQGNSA. The V gene end was trimmed by 5 bases and the J gene end by 10 bases; junction bases not matched to a gene: 8. The CDR3 contains 14 residues. The CDR3: CASSRTGVGSPLHF. The CDR3 coding sequence is TGTGCCAGCAGCAGAACAGGGGTAGGGTCACCCCTCCACTTT.

V usage is TRBV2 and J usage is TRBJ1-2; 11 bases are shared with TRBD1. V lost 7 bases, J lost 5 bases, and 6 bases stayed unmatched. The CDR3 covers 14 residues. The germline CDR1 and CDR2 sequences are SNHLY and FYNNEI. Written as DNA, the CDR3 is TGTGCCAGCACCCCGGGACAGGGGGGGTATGGCTACACCTTC. Amino acid sequence: CASTPGQGGYGYTF.

The J gene is TRBJ2-7, the V gene TRBV4-3, with TRBD1 matching over 9 bases. Per the germline V gene, CDR1 is LGHNA and CDR2 is YSLEER. The CDR3 totals 16 residues. The trim removed 1 base at V and 3 bases at J, leaving 7 bases unmatched. DNA of the CDR3: TGCGCCAGCAGCCAAGTGTGGGGGACAGGGAACTACGAGCAGTACTTC. It encodes CASSQVWGTGNYEQYF.

This clone appeared once. The J gene is TRBJ1-3, the V gene TRBV28, with 7 bases fitting TRBD1. Germline values: CDR1 MDHEN, CDR2 SYDVKM. V was pared by 5 bases and J by 6 bases, with 10 bases of the junction left unmatched. The CDR3 has 15 amino acids. Written as DNA, the CDR3 is TGTGCCAGCAGTGATATTCAGGGGGGACTAAACACCATATATTTT. Protein product: CASSDIQGGLNTIYF.

The chain recombines TRBV5-6 with TRBJ2-1; 7 nucleotides match TRBD1. With 4 bases clipped from V and 3 bases from J, the junction kept 4 bases outside the gene matches. The CDR3 consists of 14 residues. Germline lookup yields CDR1 SGHDT and CDR2 YYEEEE. The CDR3 sequence: CASSRGRIYNEQFF. DNA of the CDR3: TGTGCCAGCAGCAGGGGGCGCATCTACAATGAGCAGTTCTTC.

The chain employs TRBV9 and TRBJ2-1; the D gene is possibly TRBD2 (5 bases). The CDR3 totals 15 residues. The germline V gene has CDR1 SGDLS and CDR2 YYNGEE. V lost 4 bases and J lost 7, with 18 bases in between. The CDR3: CASSKDITTRNEQFF. DNA for the CDR3: TGTGCCAGCAGCAAGGATATCACAACTAGGAATGAGCAGTTCTTC.

The chain uses TRBV15 and TRBJ2-5, with D maybe TRBD2 (6 bases). The germline V and J ends were trimmed by 0 bases and 5 bases, with 13 bases remaining between them. This CDR3 comprises 15 residues. Germline CDR1 is LNHNV and CDR2 is YYDKDF (reference sequence). The CDR3 nucleotides are TGTGCCACCAGCAGAGATTTTCGCGGGGTGGAGACCCAGTACTTC. It specifies CATSRDFRGVETQYF.

V gene TRBV3-1 (or the pseudogene TRBV3-2) combines with J gene TRBJ2-7, with D possibly matching TRBD1 (6 bases). The CDR3 contains 13 residues. V was pared by 5 bases and J by 6 bases, with 14 bases between. Germline V CDR1 and CDR2: LGHDT, YNNKEL (reference sequence). The CDR3 reads CASSARDTGEQYF. CDR3 in DNA: TGTGCCAGCAGCGCCCGGGACACTGGCGAGCAGTACTTC.

The chain recombines TRBV19 with TRBJ2-7, with 12 bases that match TRBD2. Germline assignment: CDR1 LNHDA and CDR2 SQIVND (reference sequence). The CDR3 spans 15 residues. V shed 8 bases and J 3 bases; nucleotides not matched to a gene: 8. CDR3 bases: TGTGCCAGTCTCATCCTAGCGGGAGGGCTCTACGAGCAGTACTTC. Translated, it gives CASLILAGGLYEQYF.

The genes are TRBV6-2 or TRBV6-3 and TRBJ2-5, with TRBD2 identical over 9 bases. Looked up from germline, CDR1 is MNHEY and CDR2 is SVGEGT. The CDR3 consists of 14 residues. V lost 2 bases, J lost 6 bases, and 4 bases stayed unmatched. CDR3 nucleotide sequence: TGTGCCAGCAGTTACGGCGGGAGGGGGAAGACCCAGTACTTC. This gives the protein CASSYGGRGKTQYF.

This clone was seen a few times. The gene calls are TRBV5-6 and TRBJ2-7; TRBD2 matches at 11 bases. Looked up from germline, CDR1 is SGHDT and CDR2 is YYEEEE. The ends lost 4 bases at V and 3 bases at J; junction bases unmatched: 3. There are 14 residues in the CDR3. The CDR3 loop is CASSTTSGNYEQYF. CDR3 nucleotides: TGTGCCAGCAGCACGACTAGCGGGAACTACGAGCAGTACTTC.

This chain connects TRBV9 to TRBJ1-6; TRBD1 might be the D (5 bases). CDR3 length: 14 amino acids. The germline gives CDR1 SGDLS, CDR2 YYNGEE. Deletions cut 4 bases from V and 4 bases from J, with 9 bases between. The CDR3 spells CASSRGQYNSPLHF. The CDR3 nucleotides are TGTGCCAGCAGCAGAGGACAATATAATTCACCCCTCCACTTT.

The J gene is TRBJ2-7, the V gene TRBV20-1, with D possibly being TRBD1 (5 bases). V dropped 3 bases and J dropped 3 bases, with 12 bases sitting between them. The CDR3 extends over 13 amino acids. Germline V gene data show CDR1 as DFQATT and CDR2 as SNEGSKA (reference sequence). The CDR3 reads CSASRQGGYEQYF. CDR3 nucleotide sequence: TGCAGTGCTAGTCGGCAGGGCGGCTACGAGCAGTACTTC.

This rearrangement joins TRBV24-1 to TRBJ1-5, with D maybe TRBD1 (5 bases). Per germline, CDR1 KGHDR and CDR2 SFDVKD. The CDR3 runs to 13 residues. V was trimmed by 6 bases and J by 1 base, leaving 6 bases between them. As DNA, the CDR3 is TGTGCCACCAGTTGGGGCAGCAATCAGCCCCAGCATTTT. Translation: CATSWGSNQPQHF.

The rearrangement joins TRBV19 to TRBJ2-1; 15 nucleotides agree with TRBD2. The CDR3 sequence is 15 residues long. The V segment lost 6 bases and the J segment 8 bases; nucleotides outside the gene matches: 5. Germline-derived CDR1 and CDR2 are LNHDA and SQIVND (reference sequence). Here the CDR3 reads CASSRTSGRVDEQFF. The CDR3, as DNA: TGTGCCAGTAGCCGGACTAGCGGGAGGGTCGATGAGCAGTTCTTC.

The V call is TRBV19, the J call TRBJ2-1, with a weak D call TRBD2 (6 bases). Germline assignment: CDR1 LNHDA and CDR2 SQIVND (reference sequence). CDR3 length: 14 amino acids. Trimming took 5 bases from V and 4 from J, leaving 12 bases between them. The CDR3 is CASSRAGHYNEQFF. In nucleotides, the CDR3 is TGTGCCAGTAGTCGGGCGGGGCATTACAATGAGCAGTTCTTC.

The V call is TRBV19, the J call TRBJ1-1; maybe TRBD1 (5 bases). Trimming pared 4 bases from V and 6 bases from J, leaving 15 bases between. Germline CDR1 reads LNHDA; CDR2 reads SQIVND (reference sequence). The length of the CDR3 is 14 residues. CDR3 in amino acids: CASSRTPGGAEAFF. The DNA of the CDR3 is TGTGCCAGTAGTAGGACACCCGGGGGGGCTGAAGCTTTCTTT.

The chain is built from TRBV19 and TRBJ2-1, with D hard to call. Germline CDR1 reads LNHDA; CDR2 reads SQIVND (reference sequence). This CDR3 region has 11 residues. The ends were cut back, 4 bases at V and 9 bases at J, with 7 bases in the middle. The CDR3 here is CASSNYLEQFF. CDR3 DNA sequence: TGTGCCAGTAGTAACTACCTTGAGCAGTTCTTC.